This TCR beta chain was captured by sequencing in a study of blood T cells in healthy people across ages (dated by TCRdb to between 2014 and 2017). Turning to the overall study: In model experiments, roughly one uniquely barcoded TCR beta cDNA molecule per two T cells was captured by template switching. Four age groups were formed from the donors: young (average approximately 16 years), middle-aged (approximately 40), aged (roughly 58) and long-lived (about 75). Donors of different ages were randomly distributed across sequencing lanes to avoid experimental bias. For two donors (one aged 18 to 29 and one aged 80 or older), the study analyzed two additional independent replicas of 1 million unique cDNA reads from the same blood draw. Using deep sequencing normalized with unique cDNA molecular identifiers, the study measured how TCR beta repertoire diversity changes with age. Paper-wide results and their limitations: Total diversity estimates from one million sequenced T cells were considered lower bounds and underestimates. Observed TCR beta diversity per million T cells fell roughly linearly with age, and a significant reduction was already apparent by age around 40. Bulk unsorted PBMC profiling prevented conclusive comparison of naive and antigen-experienced compartments. Compared with the aged group, the long-lived group had more naive CD4+ T cells, fewer expanded clones and increased TCR diversity, suggesting age selection. A strong correlation was found between observed TCR beta diversity and the percentage of naive T cells measured by flow cytometry. The CMV infection status of donors was not known, potentially confounding age-related changes in expanded clonotypes.

The V end gives up 6 bases and the J end 5 bases, leaving 9 bases in the junction not matched to a gene. From the cysteine through the phenylalanine, the CDR3 covers 15 amino acids. The retained sequence is limited to the CDR3, 45 bases, with the frame set at the first base. The germline V gene sets CDR1 to MNHEY and CDR2 to SVGAGI. The table lists this clonotype with many counts. The target of this receptor is not known. One base away there is no much larger clone; base qualities are not given. Systemically healthy Caucasian individuals from Russia, some 40 in total and aged about 6 to 95 years, were included as donors. Each donor gave approximately 10 milliliters of peripheral blood, collected into EDTA-treated Vacutainer tubes. Ficoll-Paque density-gradient centrifugation was used to isolate PBMCs, with at least 7 million per sample. Total RNA was extracted from PBMCs with Trizol reagent, with at least 5.5 micrograms obtained per sample. For every donor, flow cytometry on a PBMC aliquot measured the percentage of naive CD45RAhigh/CD27high T cells.

The method was 5' RACE. The run used an Illumina HiSeq 2500. A second roughly 7 to 11 cycle PCR used a sample-barcoded 5' primer and a J-beta primer mix. A template-switch 5' adaptor carrying 12 random nucleotides introduced a unique molecular identifier onto each TCR beta cDNA molecule. Each sample yielded at least 3 million CDR3-containing paired-end reads. First-strand cDNA synthesis was performed from all RNA using the Mint cDNA synthesis kit, with priming by a TRBC-specific oligonucleotide. All cDNA was treated with uracil-DNA glycosylase and then went through a first 18-cycle PCR with the universal primers M1SS and BC2_uni_R. As for the authors' bioinformatics: Each sample was normalized by randomly selecting 1 million high-quality reads, each carrying a distinct molecular identifier. Reads sharing molecular identifiers were discarded rather than binned into consensus sequences. MiTCR, set to a Q25 quality threshold and the strictest error-elimination algorithm, was used for CDR3 identification, clonotype clustering and error correction. Lower-bound total TCR beta diversity was estimated with a nonparametric unseen species model using Euler transformation. TCRdb reanalyzed the raw reads on its own, using fastp at Q25 for trimming and MiXCR for clone calling, and kept in-frame beta chains. Identical CDR3 protein sequences are pooled into one entry, listed with their most common genes and DNA. The V and J calls come from TCRdb's annotation, not from the publication. The sample data list hundreds of thousands of distinct CDR3 sequences, and approximately 30% of these were observed just once. The ten largest clonotypes hold around 14% of the sample.

The sample comprised blood. The rearrangement combines TRBV6-5 with TRBJ2-5, and TRBD1 matches 10 of the central bases. The receptor's source is a woman older than 75 in good health. The DNA reads as follows: TGTGCCAGCAGCCGCGCGGGACAGGGGCGGGAGACCCAGTACTTC. Its amino acids are CASSRAGQGRETQYF.